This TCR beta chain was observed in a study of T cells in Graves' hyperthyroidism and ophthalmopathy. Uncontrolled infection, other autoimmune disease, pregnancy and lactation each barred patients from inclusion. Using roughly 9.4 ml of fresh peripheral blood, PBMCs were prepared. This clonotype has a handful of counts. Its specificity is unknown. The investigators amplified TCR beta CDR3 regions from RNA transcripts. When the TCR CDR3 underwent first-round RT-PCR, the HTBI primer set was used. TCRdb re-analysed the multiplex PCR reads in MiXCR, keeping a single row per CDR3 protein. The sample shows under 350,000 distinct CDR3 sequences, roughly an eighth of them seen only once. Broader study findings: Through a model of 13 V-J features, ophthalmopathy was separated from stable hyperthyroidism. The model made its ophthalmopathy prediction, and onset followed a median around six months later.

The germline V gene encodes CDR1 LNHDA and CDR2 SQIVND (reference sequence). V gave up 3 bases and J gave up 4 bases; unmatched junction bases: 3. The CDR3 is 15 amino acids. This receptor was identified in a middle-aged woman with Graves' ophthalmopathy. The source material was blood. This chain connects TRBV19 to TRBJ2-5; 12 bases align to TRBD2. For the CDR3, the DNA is TGTGCCAGTAGTATTCTAGCGGGGGGGAGAGAGACCCAGTACTTC. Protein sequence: CASSILAGGRETQYF.